This T cell receptor beta chain is drawn from a study of T cells after yellow fever vaccination. Overall study results and limits: Most clones from primary vaccination were detected again post-booster (roughly 96% CD4, 88% CD8). A weaker but faster secondary response was observed, peaking on day 5 versus 15. Abundant clonotypes (contaminants from the bulk population) could be present in FACS-sorted repertoires.

This clonotype was seen a handful of times. What it binds is not known. Trimming removed 11 bases from V and 0 bases from J, with 13 bases in between. CDR1 KGHSH and CDR2 LQKENI come from the germline V gene. The CDR3 covers 13 residues. TCRdb recomputed calls from the 5' RACE reads with MiXCR, one row per CDR3 protein. Here the sample spans under 500,000 distinct CDR3 sequences, roughly a sixth being singletons. The chain links TRBV18 to TRBJ1-1; D gene uncertain. The TCR sequence derives from a man younger than 35 who received the YFV17D yellow fever vaccine. Sequenced here: PBMCs, sampled before the yellow fever booster vaccination. CDR3 sequence reads: CAGTVSMNTEAFF. In nucleotides, the CDR3 is TGTGCCGGTACAGTATCAATGAACACTGAAGCTTTCTTT. Together with reference TRBV18 and TRBJ1-1, the CDR3 gives the full variable domain: NAGVMQNPRHLVRRRGQEARLRCSPMKGHSHVYWYRQLPEEGLKFMVYLQKENIIDESGMPKERFSAEFPKEGPSILRIQQVVRGDSAAYFCAGTVSMNTEAFFGQGTRLTVV.